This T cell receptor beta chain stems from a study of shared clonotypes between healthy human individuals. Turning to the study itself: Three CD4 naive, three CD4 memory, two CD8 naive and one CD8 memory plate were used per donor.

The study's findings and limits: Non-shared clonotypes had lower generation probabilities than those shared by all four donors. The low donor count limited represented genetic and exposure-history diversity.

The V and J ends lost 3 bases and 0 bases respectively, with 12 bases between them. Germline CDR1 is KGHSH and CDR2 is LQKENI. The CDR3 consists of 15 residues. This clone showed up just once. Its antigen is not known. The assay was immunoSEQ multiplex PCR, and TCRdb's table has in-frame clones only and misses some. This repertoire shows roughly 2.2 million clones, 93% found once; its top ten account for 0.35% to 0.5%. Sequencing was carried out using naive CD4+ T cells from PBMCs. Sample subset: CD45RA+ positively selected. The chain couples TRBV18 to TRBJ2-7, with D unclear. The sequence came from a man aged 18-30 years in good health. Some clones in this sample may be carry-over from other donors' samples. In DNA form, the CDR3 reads TGTGCCAGCTCACCCGGCCGGGTGTTCTCCTACGAGCAGTACTTC. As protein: CASSPGRVFSYEQYF.